This TCR beta chain was recovered during a study of T-cell memory formation after mild COVID-19. At the level of the study: The two donors had largely donor-specific TCR clusters.

Details on this clonotype: Its antigen is currently unknown.

Employing constant-segment primers, 5'RACE generated TCR alpha and TCR beta cDNA libraries bearing sample barcodes and UMIs. TCRdb re-derived calls from the 5' RACE reads in MiXCR, one entry per CDR3 protein. Of 450,000 to 650,000 distinct CDR3 sequences detected, around 17% appear once; the ten largest clones hold approximately 12%. CDR3 size: 14 residues. CDR1 and CDR2 (germline): SGHKS, YYEKEE (reference sequence). V trimming: 7 bases; J trimming: 6 bases; junction bases outside the gene matches: 6. The study's findings and limits: CD8+ contracting clones occupied EMRA, while CD4+ ones occupied mainly CM and EM.

Sequences were obtained from PBMCs or a T cell subset sorted from them (not recorded which). This TCR derives from an adult woman who had mild COVID-19 (a few samples of this study predate the infection). Cell type and time point are not known. The V call is TRBV5-5, the J call TRBJ1-5; 11 bases are a match to TRBD1. The CDR3 spells CASEAGTGGQPQHF. CDR3 nucleotide sequence: TGTGCCAGCGAAGCCGGGACAGGGGGTCAGCCCCAGCATTTT. Complete variable domain (other parts from reference TRBV5-5 and TRBJ1-5): DAGVTQSPTHLIKTRGQQVTLRCSPISGHKSVSWYQQVLGQGPQFIFQYYEKEERGRGNFPDRFSARQFPNYSSELNVNALLLGDSALYLCASEAGTGGQPQHFGDGTRLSIL.